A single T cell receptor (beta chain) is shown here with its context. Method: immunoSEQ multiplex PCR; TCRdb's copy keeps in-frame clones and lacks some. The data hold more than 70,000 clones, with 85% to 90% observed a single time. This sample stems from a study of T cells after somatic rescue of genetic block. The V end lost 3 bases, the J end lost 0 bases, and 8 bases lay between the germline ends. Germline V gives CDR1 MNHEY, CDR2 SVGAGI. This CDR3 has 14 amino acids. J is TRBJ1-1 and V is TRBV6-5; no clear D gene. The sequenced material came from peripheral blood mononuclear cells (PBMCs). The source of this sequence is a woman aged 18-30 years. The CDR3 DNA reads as TGTGCCAGCAGTTATCACAGCATGAACACTGAAGCTTTCTTT. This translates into CASSYHSMNTEAFF.